This T cell receptor beta chain comes out of a study of cytomegalovirus exposure and HLA in healthy donors. The CDR3 is 15 amino acids. V gave up 4 bases and J gave up 5 bases, with 18 bases separating them. The V gene's germline CDR1 is SGDLS and CDR2 YYNGEE. The primer mix had 60 Vbeta and 13 Jbeta primers. The repertoire was sequenced with immunoSEQ multiplex PCR; TCRdb's copy has only in-frame clones and lacks some. The table lists 110,000 to 150,000 clones, almost 80% of them singletons. Sequencing input: PBMCs. V is TRBV9 and J is TRBJ1-2; weak D call: TRBD1 (5 bases). This clonotype originated in a woman aged 25 to 39 in good health and CMV-seronegative. The CDR3 here is CASSKSSGGSYGYTF. In DNA form, the CDR3 reads TGTGCCAGCAGCAAGTCCTCGGGGGGTTCTTATGGCTACACCTTC.